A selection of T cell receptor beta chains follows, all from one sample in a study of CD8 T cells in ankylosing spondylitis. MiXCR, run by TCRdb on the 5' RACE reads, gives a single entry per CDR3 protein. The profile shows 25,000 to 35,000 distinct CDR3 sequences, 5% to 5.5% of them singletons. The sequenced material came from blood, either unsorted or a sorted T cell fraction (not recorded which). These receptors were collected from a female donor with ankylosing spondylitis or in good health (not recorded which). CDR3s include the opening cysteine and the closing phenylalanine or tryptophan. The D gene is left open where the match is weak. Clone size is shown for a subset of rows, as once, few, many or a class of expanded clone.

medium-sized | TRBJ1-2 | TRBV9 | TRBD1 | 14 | TGTGCCAGCAGCCCAGAGGACAGGGACTATGGCTACACCTTC | CASSPEDRDYGYTF
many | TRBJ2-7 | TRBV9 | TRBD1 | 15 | TGTGCCAGCAGCGCCGACGGGGACAGGGTCTACGAGCAGTACTTC | CASSADGDRVYEQYF
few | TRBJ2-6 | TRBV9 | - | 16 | TGTGCCAGCAGCGTAGCCCCTGGTTCTGGGGCCAACGTCCTGACTTTC | CASSVAPGSGANVLTF
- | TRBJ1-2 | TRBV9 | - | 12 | TGTGCCAGCAGCGTGCCCGGGATGGGCTACACCTTC | CASSVPGMGYTF
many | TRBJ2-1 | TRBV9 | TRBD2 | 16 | TGTGCCAGCAGCCCCTTAGCGGGGGGGCTTATCAATGAGCAGTTCTTC | CASSPLAGGLINEQFF
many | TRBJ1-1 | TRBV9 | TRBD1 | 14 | TGTGCCAGCAGCGTAGTGCCGGGACAGTCGACAGCTTTCTTT | CASSVVPGQSTAFF
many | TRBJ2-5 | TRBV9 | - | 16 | TGTGCCAGCAGCCCATTTCTCGGAGGGGCAGGAGAGACCCAGTACTTC | CASSPFLGGAGETQYF
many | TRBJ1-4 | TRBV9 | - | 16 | TGTGCCAGCAGCCCGTCCCCCGGTGGGACTAATGAAAAACTGTTTTTT | CASSPSPGGTNEKLFF
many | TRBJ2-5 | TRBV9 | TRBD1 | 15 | TGTGCCAGCAGCGTAGAGGACAGGCTGGAATCGACCCAGTACTTC | CASSVEDRLESTQYF
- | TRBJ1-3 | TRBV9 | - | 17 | TGTGCCAGCAGCGTAGTGGAGGGACCCCTCTCTGGAAACACCATATATTTT | CASSVVEGPLSGNTIYF
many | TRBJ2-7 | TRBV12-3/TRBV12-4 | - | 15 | TGTGCCAGCCATTATCGGGCGGGGGCATTCTTCGAGCAGTACTTC | CASHYRAGAFFEQYF
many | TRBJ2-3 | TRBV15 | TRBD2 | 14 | TGTGCCACCAGGGCCAGCGGGGGGACAGATACGCAGTATTTT | CATRASGGTDTQYF
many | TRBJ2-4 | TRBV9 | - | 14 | TGTGCCAGCAGCTCTGACCTAGCCAAAAACATTCAGTACTTC | CASSSDLAKNIQYF
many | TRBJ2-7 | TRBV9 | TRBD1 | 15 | TGTGCCAGCAGCTTGGGGGACAGCCTCTCCTACGAGCAGTACTTC | CASSLGDSLSYEQYF
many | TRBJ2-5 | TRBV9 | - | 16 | TGTGCCAGCAGCTCAGGACCAATCCCTTACCAAGAGACCCAGTACTTC | CASSSGPIPYQETQYF
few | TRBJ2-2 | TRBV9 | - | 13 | TGTGCCAGCAGCCCCCGGCCCGCTGGGGAGCTGTTTTTT | CASSPRPAGELFF